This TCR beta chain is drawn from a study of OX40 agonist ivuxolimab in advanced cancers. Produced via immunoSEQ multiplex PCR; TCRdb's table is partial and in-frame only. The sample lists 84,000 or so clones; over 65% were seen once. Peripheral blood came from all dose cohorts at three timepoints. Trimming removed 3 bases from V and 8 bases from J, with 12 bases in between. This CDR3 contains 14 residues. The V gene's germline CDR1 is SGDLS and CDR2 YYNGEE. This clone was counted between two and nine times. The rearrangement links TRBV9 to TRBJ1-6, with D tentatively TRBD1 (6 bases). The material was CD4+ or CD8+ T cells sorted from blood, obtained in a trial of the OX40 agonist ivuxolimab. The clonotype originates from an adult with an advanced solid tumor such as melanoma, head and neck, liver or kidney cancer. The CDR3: CASSAQGGDSPLHF. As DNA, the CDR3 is TGTGCCAGCAGCGCACAGGGAGGCGATTCACCCCTCCACTTT.